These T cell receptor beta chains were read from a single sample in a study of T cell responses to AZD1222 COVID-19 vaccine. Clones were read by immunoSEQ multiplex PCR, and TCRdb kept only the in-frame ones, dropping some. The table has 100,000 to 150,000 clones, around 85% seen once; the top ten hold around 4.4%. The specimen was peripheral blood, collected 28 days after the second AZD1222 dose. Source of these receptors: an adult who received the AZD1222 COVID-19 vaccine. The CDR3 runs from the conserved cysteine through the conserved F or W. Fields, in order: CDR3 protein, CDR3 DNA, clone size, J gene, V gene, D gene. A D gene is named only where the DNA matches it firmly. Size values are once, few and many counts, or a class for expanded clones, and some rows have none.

CASSSRADNSEQFF | TGTGCCAGCAGTTCCAGGGCCGATAATTCTGAGCAGTTCTTC | . | TRBJ2-1 | TRBV28 | .
CAWSPGQGGFTEAFF | TGTGCCTGGAGTCCGGGACAGGGAGGGTTCACTGAAGCTTTCTTT | once | TRBJ1-1 | TRBV30 | TRBD1
CASSEIGQPQHF | TGTGCCAGCAGTGAAATCGGCCAGCCCCAGCATTTT | . | TRBJ1-5 | TRBV6-1 | .
CASSLGPPGLEGKQYF | TGTGCCAGCAGTTTAGGTCCCCCGGGGTTAGAGGGGAAGCAGTACTTC | . | TRBJ2-7 | TRBV28 | .
CASSRRLAGVTDTQYF | TGTGCCAGCAGCCGGAGACTAGCGGGGGTCACAGATACGCAGTATTTT | . | TRBJ2-3 | TRBV7-2 | TRBD2
CASSHLANTGELFF | TGTGCCAGCAGTCACCTGGCTAACACCGGGGAGCTGTTTTTT | . | TRBJ2-2 | TRBV6-5 | .
CASSPRTGSTPIHGYTF | TGTGCCAGCAGTCCAAGGACAGGGAGTACTCCCATCCATGGCTACACCTTC | few | TRBJ1-2 | TRBV6-6 | TRBD1
CASSSRGVSKNIQYF | TGTGCCAGCAGTTCCCGCGGGGTATCCAAAAACATTCAGTACTTC | . | TRBJ2-4 | TRBV7-7 | .
CASSLALGRQETQYF | TGTGCCAGCAGCTTGGCCCTGGGTCGGCAAGAGACCCAGTACTTC | . | TRBJ2-5 | TRBV5-4 | .
CASSQDRPRGGYNQPQHF | TGTGCCAGCAGCCAAGATCGTCCACGCGGGGGGTACAATCAGCCCCAGCATTTT | . | TRBJ1-5 | TRBV3-1/TRBV3-2 | .
CASSTGTGIYGYTF | TGTGCCAGCAGTACCGGGACAGGGATCTATGGCTACACCTTC | . | TRBJ1-2 | TRBV2 | TRBD1
CASSIFRSNQPQHF | TGTGCCAGCAGTATTTTCAGGAGCAATCAGCCCCAGCATTTT | . | TRBJ1-5 | TRBV25-1 | .
CASSVDYGGAQETQYF | TGTGCCAGCAGCGTAGATTATGGGGGGGCCCAGGAGACCCAGTACTTC | . | TRBJ2-5 | TRBV9 | .
CASSLGLAGGRYEQYF | TGCGCCAGCAGCCTCGGCCTAGCGGGGGGACGGTACGAGCAGTACTTC | . | TRBJ2-7 | TRBV4-1 | TRBD2
CATSPRGKGSYEQYF | TGTGCCACCAGCCCCAGAGGTAAGGGATCCTACGAGCAGTACTTC | once | TRBJ2-7 | TRBV15 | .
CASSLVQTSTDTQYF | TGTGCCAGCAGCTTAGTGCAGACTAGCACAGATACGCAGTATTTT | . | TRBJ2-3 | TRBV7-9 | .
CASSPGQGPSYGYTF | TGTGCCAGCAGCCCCGGACAGGGACCATCCTATGGCTACACCTTC | . | TRBJ1-2 | TRBV6-5 | TRBD1
CAISKDRGGDRAKNIQYF | TGTGCCATCAGTAAAGACCGCGGGGGAGATAGGGCCAAAAACATTCAGTACTTC | . | TRBJ2-4 | TRBV10-3 | TRBD2
CASSLGTTIQETQYF | TGTGCCAGCAGCTTAGGGACTACAATCCAAGAGACCCAGTACTTC | . | TRBJ2-5 | TRBV11-3 | .
CASSPNTRGELFF | TGTGCCAGCAGCCCAAATACGAGAGGGGAGCTGTTTTTT | . | TRBJ2-2 | TRBV12-3/TRBV12-4 | .
CASSQIRGEQETQYF | TGTGCCAGCAGCCAAATTCGGGGGGAGCAAGAGACCCAGTACTTC | . | TRBJ2-5 | TRBV14 | TRBD2
CASNVNSGRSDTIYF | TGTGCCAGCAACGTAAACTCGGGGCGTTCAGACACCATATATTTT | . | TRBJ1-3 | TRBV11-2 | .
CASSETNNSPLHF | TGTGCCAGCAGTGAAACCAATAATTCACCCCTCCACTTT | . | TRBJ1-6 | TRBV2 | .
CATSDSDRTHEKLFF | TGTGCCACCAGTGATTCGGACAGGACCCATGAAAAACTGTTTTTT | . | TRBJ1-4 | TRBV24-1 | TRBD1
CSVVIEANLYNEQFF | TGCAGCGTGGTAATCGAGGCAAATCTCTACAATGAGCAGTTCTTC | . | TRBJ2-1 | TRBV29-1 | .
CASSLGTSGGGTQYF | TGTGCCAGCAGCCTCGGGACTAGCGGGGGAGGGACGCAGTATTTT | . | TRBJ2-3 | TRBV3-1/TRBV3-2 | TRBD2
CASSFSVGRAYEQYF | TGCGCCAGCAGCTTCTCCGTCGGCAGGGCCTACGAGCAGTACTTC | . | TRBJ2-7 | TRBV5-1 | .
CASSLALAGASGGQYF | TGCGCCAGCAGCTTGGCCCTAGCGGGGGCCTCGGGGGGGCAGTATTTT | . | TRBJ2-3 | TRBV5-1 | TRBD2
CASEYNTGELFF | TGCGCCAGCGAATATAACACCGGGGAGCTGTTTTTT | . | TRBJ2-2 | TRBV10-2 | .
CASRRPQGEKLFF | TGTGCCAGCAGGCGACCACAGGGTGAAAAACTGTTTTTT | once | TRBJ1-4 | TRBV2 | .